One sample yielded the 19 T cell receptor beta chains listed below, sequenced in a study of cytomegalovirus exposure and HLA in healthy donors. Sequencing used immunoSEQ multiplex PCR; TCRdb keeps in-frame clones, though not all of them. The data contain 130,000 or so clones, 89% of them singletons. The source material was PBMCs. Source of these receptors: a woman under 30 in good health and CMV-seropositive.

CDR3 amino acids: CATSARDRGTDTQYF. Here the CDR3 DNA reads TGTGCCACCAGCGCCCGGGACAGAGGCACAGATACGCAGTATTTT. The chain recombines TRBV15 with TRBJ2-3; 7 positions agree with TRBD1. Looked up from germline, CDR1 is LNHNV and CDR2 is YYDKDF (reference sequence). J lost 1 base, V lost 5 bases, and 6 bases had no gene match. This CDR3 has 15 residues.

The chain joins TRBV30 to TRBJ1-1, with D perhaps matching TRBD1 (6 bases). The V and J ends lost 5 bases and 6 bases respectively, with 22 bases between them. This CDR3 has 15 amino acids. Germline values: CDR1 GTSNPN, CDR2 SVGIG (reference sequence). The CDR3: CAWGVGGHYVSEAFF. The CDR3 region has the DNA TGTGCCTGGGGGGTTGGGGGACACTACGTATCTGAAGCTTTCTTT.

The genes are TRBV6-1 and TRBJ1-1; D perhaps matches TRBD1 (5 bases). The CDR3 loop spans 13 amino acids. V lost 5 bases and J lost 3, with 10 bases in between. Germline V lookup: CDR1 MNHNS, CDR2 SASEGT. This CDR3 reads CASSSTGYTEAFF. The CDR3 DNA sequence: TGTGCCAGCAGTTCTACAGGCTACACTGAAGCTTTCTTT.

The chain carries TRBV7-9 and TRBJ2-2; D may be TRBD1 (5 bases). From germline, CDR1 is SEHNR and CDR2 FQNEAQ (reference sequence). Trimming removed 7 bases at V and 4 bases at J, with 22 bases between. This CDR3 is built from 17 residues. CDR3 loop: CASIPPGAPAGTGELFF. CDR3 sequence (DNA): TGTGCCAGCATCCCACCTGGGGCGCCCGCAGGCACCGGGGAGCTGTTTTTT.

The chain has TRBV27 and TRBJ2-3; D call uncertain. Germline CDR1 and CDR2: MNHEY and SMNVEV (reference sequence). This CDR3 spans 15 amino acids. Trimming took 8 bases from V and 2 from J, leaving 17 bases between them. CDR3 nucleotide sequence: TGTGCCAGCGAGTTAAAAGTGGGCTACACAGATACGCAGTATTTT. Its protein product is CASELKVGYTDTQYF.

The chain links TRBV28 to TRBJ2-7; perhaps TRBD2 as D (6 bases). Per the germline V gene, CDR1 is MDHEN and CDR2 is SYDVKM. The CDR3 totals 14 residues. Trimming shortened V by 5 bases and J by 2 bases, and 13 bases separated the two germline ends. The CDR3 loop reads CASSLGGNTYEQYF. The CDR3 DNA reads TGTGCCAGCAGTCTCGGAGGGAACACCTACGAGCAGTACTTC.

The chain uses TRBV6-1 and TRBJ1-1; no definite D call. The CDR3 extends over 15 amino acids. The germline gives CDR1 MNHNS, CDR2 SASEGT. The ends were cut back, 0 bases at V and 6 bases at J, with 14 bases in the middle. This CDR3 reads CASSEAGRVESEAFF. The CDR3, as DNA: TGTGCCAGCAGTGAAGCAGGGCGGGTTGAGTCTGAAGCTTTCTTT.

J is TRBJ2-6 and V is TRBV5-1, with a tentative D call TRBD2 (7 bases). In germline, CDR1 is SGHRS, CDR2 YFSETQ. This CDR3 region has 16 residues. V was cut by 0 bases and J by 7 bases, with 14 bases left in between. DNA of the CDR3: TGCGCCAGCAGCTTGGACGGCGGGGGCTTCGCCAACGTCCTGACTTTC. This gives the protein CASSLDGGGFANVLTF.

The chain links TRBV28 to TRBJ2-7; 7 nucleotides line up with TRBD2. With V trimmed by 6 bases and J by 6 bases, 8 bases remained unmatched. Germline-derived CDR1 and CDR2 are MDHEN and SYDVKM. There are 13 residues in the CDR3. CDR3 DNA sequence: TGTGCCAGCAGATCCGACCGGGAGGCCGAGCAGTACTTC. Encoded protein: CASRSDREAEQYF.

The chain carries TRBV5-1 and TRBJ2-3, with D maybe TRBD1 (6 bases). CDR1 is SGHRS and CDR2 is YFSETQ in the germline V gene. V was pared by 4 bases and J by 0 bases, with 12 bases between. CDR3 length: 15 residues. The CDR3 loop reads CASSTGHYSTDTQYF. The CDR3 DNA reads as TGCGCCAGCAGCACGGGACACTACAGCACAGATACGCAGTATTTT.

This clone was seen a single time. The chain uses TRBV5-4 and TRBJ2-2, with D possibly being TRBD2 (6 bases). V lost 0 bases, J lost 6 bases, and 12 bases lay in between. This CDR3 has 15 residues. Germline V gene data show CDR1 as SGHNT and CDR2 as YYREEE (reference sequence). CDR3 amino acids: CASSLGLDFSGELFF. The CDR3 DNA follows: TGTGCCAGCAGCTTGGGACTAGATTTCTCCGGGGAGCTGTTTTTT.

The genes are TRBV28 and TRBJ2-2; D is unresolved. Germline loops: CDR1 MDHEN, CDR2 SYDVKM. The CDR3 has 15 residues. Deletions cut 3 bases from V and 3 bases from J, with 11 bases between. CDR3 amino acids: CASSLQVSDTGELFF. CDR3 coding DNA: TGTGCCAGCAGTTTGCAGGTTTCGGACACCGGGGAGCTGTTTTTT.

The CDR3 protein is CSVGKTLNTEAFF. The CDR3 DNA reads as TGCAGCGTTGGTAAGACTTTGAACACTGAAGCTTTCTTT. The V gene is TRBV29-1, the J gene TRBJ1-1; D uncertain. Per germline, CDR1 SQVTM and CDR2 ANQGSEA. The CDR3 loop spans 13 amino acids. Trimming took 4 bases from V and 0 from J, leaving 9 bases between them. Full variable domain (rest looked up from reference TRBV29-1 and TRBJ1-1): SAVISQKPSRDICQRGTSLTIQCQVDSQVTMMFWYRQQPGQSLTLIATANQGSEATYESGFVIDKFPISRPNLTFSTLTVSNMSPEDSSIYLCSVGKTLNTEAFFGQGTRLTVV.

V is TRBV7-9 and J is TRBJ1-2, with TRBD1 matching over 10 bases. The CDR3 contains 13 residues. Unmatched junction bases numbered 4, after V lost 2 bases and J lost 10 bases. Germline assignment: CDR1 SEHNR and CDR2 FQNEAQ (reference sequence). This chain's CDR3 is CASSLRGTGDYTF. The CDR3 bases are TGTGCCAGCAGCTTAAGGGGGACAGGGGACTACACCTTC.

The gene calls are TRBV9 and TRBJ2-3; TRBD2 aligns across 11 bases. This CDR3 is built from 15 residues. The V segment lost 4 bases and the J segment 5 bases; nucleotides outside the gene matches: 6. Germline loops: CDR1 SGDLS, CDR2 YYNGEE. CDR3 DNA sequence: TGTGCCAGCAGCTTTAGCGGGGGGGAGGTAGATACGCAGTATTTT. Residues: CASSFSGGEVDTQYF.

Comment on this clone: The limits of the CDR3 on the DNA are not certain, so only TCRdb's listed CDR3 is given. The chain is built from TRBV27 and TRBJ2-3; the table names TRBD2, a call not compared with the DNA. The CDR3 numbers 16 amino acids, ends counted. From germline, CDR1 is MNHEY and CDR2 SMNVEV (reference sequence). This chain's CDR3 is CASSSSDVGVVDTQYF.

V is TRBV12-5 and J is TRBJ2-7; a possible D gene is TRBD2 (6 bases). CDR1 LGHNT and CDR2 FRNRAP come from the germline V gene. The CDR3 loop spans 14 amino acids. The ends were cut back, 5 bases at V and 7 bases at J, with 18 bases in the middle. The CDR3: CASGPGLQLKEQYF. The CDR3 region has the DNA TGTGCTAGTGGTCCCGGACTACAACTTAAAGAGCAGTACTTC.

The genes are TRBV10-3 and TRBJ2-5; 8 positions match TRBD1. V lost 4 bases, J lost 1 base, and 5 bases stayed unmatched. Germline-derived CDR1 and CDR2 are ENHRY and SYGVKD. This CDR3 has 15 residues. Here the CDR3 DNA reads TGTGCCATCAGTGCTTCGACAGGGGCCCAAGAGACCCAGTACTTC. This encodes CAISASTGAQETQYF.

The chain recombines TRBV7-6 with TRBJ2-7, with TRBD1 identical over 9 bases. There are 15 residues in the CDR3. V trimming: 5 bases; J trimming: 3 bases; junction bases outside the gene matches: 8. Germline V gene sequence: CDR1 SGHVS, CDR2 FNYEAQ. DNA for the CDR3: TGTGCCAGCAGCCCCGGGACAGGGAGCATCTACGAGCAGTACTTC. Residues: CASSPGTGSIYEQYF. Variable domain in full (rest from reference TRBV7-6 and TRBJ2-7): GAGVSQSPRYKVTKRGQDVALRCDPISGHVSLYWYRQALGQGPEFLTYFNYEAQQDKSGLPNDRFSAERPEGSISTLTIQRTEQRDSAMYRCASSPGTGSIYEQYFGPGTRLTVT.